In its sample, the clone carrying this TCR beta chain was seen many times. Its specificity is not known. Unique molecular identifiers were added to individual cDNA molecules. TCRdb re-analysed the 5' RACE reads in MiXCR, keeping a single row per CDR3 protein. The table includes 70,000 or so distinct CDR3 sequences, 4% to 6% detected once. This entry comes from a study of early T cells in non-severe SARS-CoV-2 infection. Turning to the study itself: Bulk RNA isolated from unsorted whole blood underwent sequencing; chains were not paired.

Study-level points and caveats: The VDJdb matching leaned toward anti-spike CD8 responses and overlooked private and CD4 specificities.

This CDR3 comprises 13 residues. Per the germline V gene, CDR1 is SEHNR and CDR2 is FQNEAQ (reference sequence). The V end lost 5 bases, the J end lost 2 bases, and 7 bases lay between the germline ends. The receptor was isolated from an adult who was a healthcare worker with PCR-confirmed SARS-CoV-2 infection or an uninfected control (not recorded which). The donor label of this sample is uncertain. This chain joins TRBV7-9 and TRBJ1-5; D gene uncertain. Sequencing was performed on whole blood, taken at baseline. The DNA of the CDR3 is TGTGCCAGCAGCCCCGGGGGCAATCAGCCCCAGCATTTT. The encoded protein is CASSPGGNQPQHF.